Below are 9 T cell receptor beta chains sequenced from a single sample in a study of cytomegalovirus exposure and HLA in healthy donors. A multiplex PCR was run with 60 Vbeta primers and 13 Jbeta primers. TCRdb keeps only in-frame clones here, not all; method: immunoSEQ multiplex PCR. Here the sample spans 120,000 or so clones, 60% to 85% being singletons. The sample was PBMCs. These TCRs come from a woman aged 55-70 years in good health and CMV-seropositive.

The CDR3 sequence: CASSARDREDEQYF. CDR3 DNA sequence: TGTGCCAGCAGTGCTAGGGACAGGGAGGACGAGCAGTACTTC. The J gene is TRBJ2-7, the V gene TRBV6-1, with 9 bases identical to TRBD1. CDR3 size: 14 residues. The germline CDR1 and CDR2 sequences are MNHNS and SASEGT. Losses at the gene ends were 4 bases for V and 5 bases for J; bases not matched to a gene: 6.

This clone is a singleton in its sample. The rearrangement links TRBV7-3 to TRBJ1-2, with 8 bases that match TRBD1. The CDR3 sequence is 13 residues long. Trimming at V came to 2 bases and at J to 4 bases, leaving 0 bases not matched to a gene. In germline, CDR1 is SGHTA, CDR2 FQGTGA. CDR3 nucleotide sequence: TGTGCCAGCAGCTTAGACAGGGGCTATGGCTACACCTTC. This codes for CASSLDRGYGYTF.

The rearrangement uses TRBV5-1 and TRBJ2-3, with 14 bases fitting TRBD2. V trimming: 4 bases; J trimming: 2 bases; junction bases outside the gene matches: 12. CDR1 is SGHRS, CDR2 YFSETQ, per germline. This CDR3 contains 19 residues. The DNA of the CDR3 is TGCGCCAGCAGCCCCCAGGGACTAGCGGGAGTTTGGGCCACAGATACGCAGTATTTT. Protein product: CASSPQGLAGVWATDTQYF. Drawing the rest from reference TRBV5-1 and TRBJ2-3, the complete variable domain is KAGVTQTPRYLIKTRGQQVTLSCSPISGHRSVSWYQQTPGQGLQFLFEYFSETQRNKGNFPGRFSGRQFSNSRSEMNVSTLELGDSALYLCASSPQGLAGVWATDTQYFGPGTRLTVL.

The chain links TRBV2 to TRBJ2-1; 12 bases are a match to TRBD2. The germline CDR1 and CDR2 sequences are SNHLY and FYNNEI. Trimming at V came to 3 bases and at J to 12 bases, leaving 12 bases not matched to a gene. This CDR3 comprises 16 residues. In DNA form, the CDR3 reads TGTGCCAGCAGTGATTTGAATCTAGCGGGAGGGCGGGGGCAGTTCTTC. Protein product: CASSDLNLAGGRGQFF.

The chain joins TRBV19 to TRBJ2-7; weak D call: TRBD2 (6 bases). Looked up from germline, CDR1 is LNHDA and CDR2 is SQIVND (reference sequence). CDR3 length: 12 amino acids. Deletions cut 4 bases from V and 3 bases from J, with 7 bases between. This chain's CDR3 is CASSRDFYEQYF. For the CDR3, the DNA is TGTGCCAGTAGTAGGGACTTCTACGAGCAGTACTTC.

The genes are TRBV19 and TRBJ1-5; a weak D match, TRBD1 (6 bases). The V gene lost 3 bases and the J gene lost 1 base, with 10 bases spanning the gap. The CDR3 totals 15 residues. From germline, CDR1 is LNHDA and CDR2 SQIVND (reference sequence). This CDR3 is CASSIQQGSNQPQHF. The CDR3, as DNA: TGTGCCAGTAGTATTCAGCAGGGGAGCAATCAGCCCCAGCATTTT.

This clone was recorded once. V is TRBV14 and J is TRBJ2-5, with TRBD2 as a possible D gene (5 bases). Deletions cut 5 bases from V and 5 bases from J, with 21 bases between. Germline V CDR1 and CDR2: SGHDN, FVKESK. The CDR3 contains 16 residues. This CDR3 reads CASSSLGGLAWETQYF. The CDR3 DNA is TGTGCCAGCAGCTCCCTAGGTGGATTAGCGTGGGAGACCCAGTACTTC.

The rearrangement uses TRBV7-2 and TRBJ2-7; the match to TRBD2 covers 10 bases. The junction had 7 bases not matched to a gene; V was cut back by 3 bases and J by 2 bases. The germline V gene encodes CDR1 SGHTA and CDR2 FQGNSA. There are 16 residues in the CDR3. The CDR3 loop reads CASSFASGRGTYEQYF. CDR3 in DNA: TGTGCCAGCAGCTTTGCCAGCGGGAGGGGTACCTACGAGCAGTACTTC.

CDR3 in amino acids: CASSSGDQETQYF. The DNA for the CDR3 is TGTGCCAGCAGCAGCGGAGACCAAGAGACCCAGTACTTC. The rearrangement links TRBV7-3 to TRBJ2-5; perhaps TRBD2 as D (5 bases). Germline values: CDR1 SGHTA, CDR2 FQGTGA. The CDR3 is made up of 13 amino acids. V was pared by 5 bases and J by 0 bases, with 7 bases between.